The sequence of this TCR beta chain was determined in a study of human T cells and chemical hapten exposure. The germline V and J ends were trimmed by 0 bases and 3 bases, with 10 bases remaining between them. Germline CDR1 and CDR2: SEHNR and FQNEAQ (reference sequence). This CDR3 is built from 15 residues. Using its own MiXCR run on the RACE reads, TCRdb lists one record per CDR3 protein. The sample shows 100,000 or so distinct CDR3 sequences, 8% to 13% of them seen only once. Time point of the sample: patch test 2, 6 weeks after DPC sensitization. Treatment denoted: therapeutic diphenylcyclopropenone sensitization with weekly scalp DPC. The starting material, unfractionated whole blood, was used for total RNA extraction.

J is TRBJ2-3 and V is TRBV7-9, with D maybe TRBD1 (5 bases). The TCR was taken from a man aged 35 to 55 with alopecia areata. Some clones in this sample may be carry-over from other donors' samples. The sequenced sample was whole blood, obtained in connection with sensitization to the hapten diphenylcyclopropenone (DPC). The CDR3 DNA is TGTGCCAGCAGCTTAGCGTCGACAGTGACAGATACGCAGTATTTT. This codes for CASSLASTVTDTQYF. The whole variable domain, filled in from reference TRBV7-9 and TRBJ2-3, reads DTGVSQNPRHKITKRGQNVTFRCDPISEHNRLYWYRQTLGQGPEFLTYFQNEAQLEKSRLLSDRFSAERPKGSFSTLEIQRTEQGDSAMYLCASSLASTVTDTQYFGPGTRLTVL.